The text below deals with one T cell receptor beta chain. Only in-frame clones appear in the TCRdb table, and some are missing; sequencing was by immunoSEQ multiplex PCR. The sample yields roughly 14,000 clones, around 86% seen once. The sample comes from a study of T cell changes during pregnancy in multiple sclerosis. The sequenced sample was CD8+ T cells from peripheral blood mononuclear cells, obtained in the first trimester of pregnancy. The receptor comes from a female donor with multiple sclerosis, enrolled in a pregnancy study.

In DNA, the CDR3 is TGCGCCAGCAGCACGGGACAGGGCACAGATACGCAGTATTTT. Protein: CASSTGQGTDTQYF. The chain combines TRBV5-1 with TRBJ2-3; 8 bases line up with TRBD1. The V segment lost 4 bases and the J segment 1 base; nucleotides outside the gene matches: 2. The CDR3 contains 14 residues. The germline V gene has CDR1 SGHRS and CDR2 YFSETQ.